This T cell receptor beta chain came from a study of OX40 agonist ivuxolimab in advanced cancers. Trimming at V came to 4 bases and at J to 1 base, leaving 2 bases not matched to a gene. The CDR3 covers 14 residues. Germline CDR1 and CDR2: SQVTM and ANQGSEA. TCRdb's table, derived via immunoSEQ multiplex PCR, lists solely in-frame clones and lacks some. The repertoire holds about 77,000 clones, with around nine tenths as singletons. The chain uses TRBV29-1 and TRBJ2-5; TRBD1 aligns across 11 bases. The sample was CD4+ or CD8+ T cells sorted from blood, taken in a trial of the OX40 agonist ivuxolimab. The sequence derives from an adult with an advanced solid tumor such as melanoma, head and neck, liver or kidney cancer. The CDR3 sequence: CSVAGTGGQETQYF. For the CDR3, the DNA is TGCAGCGTTGCTGGGACAGGGGGCCAAGAGACCCAGTACTTC.